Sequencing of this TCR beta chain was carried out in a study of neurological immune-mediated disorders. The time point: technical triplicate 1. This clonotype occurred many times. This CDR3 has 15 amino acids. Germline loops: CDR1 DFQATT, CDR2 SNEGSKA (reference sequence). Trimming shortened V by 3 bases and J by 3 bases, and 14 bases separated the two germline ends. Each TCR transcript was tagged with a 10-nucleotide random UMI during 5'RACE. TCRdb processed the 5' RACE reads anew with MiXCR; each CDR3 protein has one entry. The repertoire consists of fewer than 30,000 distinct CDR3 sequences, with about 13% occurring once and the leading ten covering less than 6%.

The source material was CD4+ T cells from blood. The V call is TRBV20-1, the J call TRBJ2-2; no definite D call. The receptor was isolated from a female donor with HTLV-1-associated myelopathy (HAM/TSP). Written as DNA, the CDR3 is TGCAGTGCTAGTTACACCCGAAAACACACCGGGGAGCTGTTTTTT. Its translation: CSASYTRKHTGELFF.